The 2 T cell receptor beta chains given below trace back to one sample, sequenced in a study of beta chain features in type 1 diabetes. Reverse transcription of all isolated RNA meant that expressed TCRB transcripts were sequenced. Profiled with immunoSEQ multiplex PCR; TCRdb holds only in-frame clones, not every one. The sample carries about 620,000 clones, roughly 15% recorded once. The material sequenced was naive CD4+ T cells from blood. The receptors were gathered from a man younger than 30 in good health.

Comment on this clone: This sample includes further DNA sequences coding for the same CDR3. The chain carries TRBV7-2 and TRBJ2-7; 7 nucleotides align to TRBD1. The length of the CDR3 is 15 residues. The V gene's germline CDR1 is SGHTA and CDR2 FQGNSA. With V trimmed by 1 base and J by 2 bases, 5 bases remained unmatched. As DNA, the CDR3 is TGTGCCAGCAGCTTAGGGGCAGGGGGTACCTACGAGCAGTACTTC. Protein: CASSLGAGGTYEQYF.

This clone was found a few times. The chain links TRBV19 to TRBJ2-2, with D uncertain. The CDR3 runs 15 residues. Per germline, CDR1 LNHDA and CDR2 SQIVND (reference sequence). V lost 3 bases and J lost 0, with 8 bases in between. In nucleotides, the CDR3 is TGTGCCAGTAGTATTCGAAGTGCGAACACCGGGGAGCTGTTTTTT. It codes for CASSIRSANTGELFF.